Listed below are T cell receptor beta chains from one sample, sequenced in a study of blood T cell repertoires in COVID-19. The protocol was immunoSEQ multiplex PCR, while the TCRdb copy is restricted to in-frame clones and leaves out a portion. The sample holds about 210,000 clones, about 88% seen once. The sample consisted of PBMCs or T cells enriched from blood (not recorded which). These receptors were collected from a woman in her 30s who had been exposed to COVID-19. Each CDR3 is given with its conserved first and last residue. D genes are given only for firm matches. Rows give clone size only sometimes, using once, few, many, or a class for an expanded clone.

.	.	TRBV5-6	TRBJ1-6	TGTGCCAGCAGCCTCTACAGGGTGGGGACCTATAATTCACCCCTCCACTTT	CASSLYRVGTYNSPLHF
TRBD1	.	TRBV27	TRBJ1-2	TGTGCCAGCAGTCCGAGACAGGGTGAGGGCTATGGCTACACCTTC	CASSPRQGEGYGYTF
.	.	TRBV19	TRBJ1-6	TGTGCCAGTAGTATTCAGGGTTCTCGCTCACCCCTCCACTTT	CASSIQGSRSPLHF
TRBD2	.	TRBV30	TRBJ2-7	TGTGCCTGGAGGGGGACTAGCGGGGCTTCACACGAGCAGTACTTC	CAWRGTSGASHEQYF
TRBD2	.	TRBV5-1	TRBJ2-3	TGCGCCAGCATTGATAGCGGGGGGGCAGATACGCAGTATTTT	CASIDSGGADTQYF
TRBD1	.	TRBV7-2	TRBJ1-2	TGTGCCAGCAGCTCCGCCCGGGACAGGGTCGCTTATGGCTACACCTTC	CASSSARDRVAYGYTF
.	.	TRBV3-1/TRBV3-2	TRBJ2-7	TGTGCCAGCAGCCGGACTGACTACGAGCAGTACTTC	CASSRTDYEQYF
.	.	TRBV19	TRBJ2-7	TGTGCCAGTAGTGTACGTCAGGCCTACGAGCAGTACTTC	CASSVRQAYEQYF
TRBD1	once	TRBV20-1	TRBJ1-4	TGCAGTGCTAGTGACCCGGGACAGGGGAGCGAAAAACTGTTTTTT	CSASDPGQGSEKLFF
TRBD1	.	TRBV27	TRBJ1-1	TGTGCCAGCAGTTGGACAGGCGTCTACACTGAAGCTTTCTTT	CASSWTGVYTEAFF
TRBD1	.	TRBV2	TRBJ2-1	TGTGCCACCGAATCGACAGGGGTCAATGAGCAGTTCTTC	CATESTGVNEQFF